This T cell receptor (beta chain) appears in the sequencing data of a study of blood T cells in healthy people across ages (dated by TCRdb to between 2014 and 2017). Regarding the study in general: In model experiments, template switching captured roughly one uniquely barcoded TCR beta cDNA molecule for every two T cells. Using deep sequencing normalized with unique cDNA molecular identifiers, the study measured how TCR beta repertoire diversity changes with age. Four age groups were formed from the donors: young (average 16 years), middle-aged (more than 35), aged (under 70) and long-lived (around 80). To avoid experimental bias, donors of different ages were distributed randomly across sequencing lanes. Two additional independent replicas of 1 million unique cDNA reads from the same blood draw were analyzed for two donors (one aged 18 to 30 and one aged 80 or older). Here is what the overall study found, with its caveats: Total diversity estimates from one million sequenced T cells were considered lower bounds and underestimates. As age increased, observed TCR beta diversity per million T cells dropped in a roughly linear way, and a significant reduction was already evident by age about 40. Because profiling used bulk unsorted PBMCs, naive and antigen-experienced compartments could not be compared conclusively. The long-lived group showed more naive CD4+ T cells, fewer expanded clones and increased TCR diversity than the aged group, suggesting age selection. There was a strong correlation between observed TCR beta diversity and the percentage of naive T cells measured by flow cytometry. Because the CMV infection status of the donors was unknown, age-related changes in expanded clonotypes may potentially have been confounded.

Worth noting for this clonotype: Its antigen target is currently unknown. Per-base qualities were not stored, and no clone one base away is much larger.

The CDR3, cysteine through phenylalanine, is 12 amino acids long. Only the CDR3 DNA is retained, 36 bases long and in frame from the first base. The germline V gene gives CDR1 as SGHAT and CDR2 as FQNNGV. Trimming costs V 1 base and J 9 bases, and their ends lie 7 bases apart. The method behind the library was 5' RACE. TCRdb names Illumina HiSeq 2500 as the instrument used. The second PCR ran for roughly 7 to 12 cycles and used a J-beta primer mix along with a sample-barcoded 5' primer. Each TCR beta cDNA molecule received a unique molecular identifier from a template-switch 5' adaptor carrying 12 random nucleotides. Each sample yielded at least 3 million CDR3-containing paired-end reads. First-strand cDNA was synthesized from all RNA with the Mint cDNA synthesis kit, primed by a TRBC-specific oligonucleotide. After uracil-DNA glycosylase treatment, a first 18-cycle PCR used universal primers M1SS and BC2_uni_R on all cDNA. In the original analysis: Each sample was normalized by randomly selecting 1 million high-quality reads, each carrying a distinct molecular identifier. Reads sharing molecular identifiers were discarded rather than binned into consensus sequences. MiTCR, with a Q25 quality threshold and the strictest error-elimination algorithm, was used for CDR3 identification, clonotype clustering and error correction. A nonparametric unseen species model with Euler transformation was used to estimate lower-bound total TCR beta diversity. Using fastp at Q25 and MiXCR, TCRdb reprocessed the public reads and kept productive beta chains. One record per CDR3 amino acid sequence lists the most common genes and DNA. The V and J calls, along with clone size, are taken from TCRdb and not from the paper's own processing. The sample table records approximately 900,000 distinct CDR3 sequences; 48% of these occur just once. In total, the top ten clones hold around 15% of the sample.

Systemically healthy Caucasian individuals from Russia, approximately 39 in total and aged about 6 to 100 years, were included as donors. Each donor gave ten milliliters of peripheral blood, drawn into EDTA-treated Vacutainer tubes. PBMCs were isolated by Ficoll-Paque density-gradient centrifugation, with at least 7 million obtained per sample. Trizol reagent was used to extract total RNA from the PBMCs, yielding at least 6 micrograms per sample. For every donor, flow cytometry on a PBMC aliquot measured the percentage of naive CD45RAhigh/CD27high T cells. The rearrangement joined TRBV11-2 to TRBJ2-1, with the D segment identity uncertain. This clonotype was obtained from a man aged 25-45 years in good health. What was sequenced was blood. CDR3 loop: CASSLGFFEQFF. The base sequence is TGTGCCAGCAGCTTAGGTTTTTTTGAGCAGTTCTTC.